This T cell receptor beta chain was obtained from a study of shared clonotypes between healthy human individuals. General observations from the study: On the whole, naive subsets had larger estimated richness than memory subsets had.

This clone was counted a single time. Its antigen is unknown. Splitting the CD4+ cells yielded a CD45RA+ naive subset and a CD45RA-negative memory subset. The CDR3 has 15 residues. Germline V gene lookup returns CDR1 KGHSH and CDR2 LQKENI. V shed 3 bases and J 5 bases; nucleotides not matched to a gene: 7. Per the original methods: Junction-only sequences without quality scores came from ImmunoSEQ, so filtering differed. Generated by immunoSEQ multiplex PCR, the TCRdb table keeps only in-frame clones and is missing some. For V, J and clone size, that table is used; D and trimming come from the DNA. The table shows 1,100,000 or so clones, with approximately 78% occurring only once.

The specimen sequenced was memory CD4+ T cells from PBMCs. As to subset: CD45RA-negative fraction. The rearrangement joins TRBV18 to TRBJ2-5; 9 bases line up with TRBD1. This TCR came from a man aged 18 to 29 in good health. Some clones in this sample may be carry-over from other donors' samples. The CDR3 DNA is TGTGCCAGCTCACCGACGGGACAGGGAATCGAGACCCAGTACTTC. This codes for CASSPTGQGIETQYF.